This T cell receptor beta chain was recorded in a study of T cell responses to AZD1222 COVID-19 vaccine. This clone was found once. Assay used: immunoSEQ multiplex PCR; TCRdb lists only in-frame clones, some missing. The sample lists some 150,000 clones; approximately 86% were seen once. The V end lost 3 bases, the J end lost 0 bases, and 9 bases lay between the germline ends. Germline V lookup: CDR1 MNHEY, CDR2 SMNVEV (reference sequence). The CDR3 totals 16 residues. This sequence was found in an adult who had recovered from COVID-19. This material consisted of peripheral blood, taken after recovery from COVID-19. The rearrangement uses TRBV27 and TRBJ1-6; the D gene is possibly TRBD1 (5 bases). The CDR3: CASSFVGDSYNSPLHF. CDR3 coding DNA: TGTGCCAGCAGTTTTGTAGGGGACTCCTATAATTCACCCCTCCACTTT.